The T cell receptor beta chain under discussion was sequenced for a study of T-cell memory formation after mild COVID-19. Looking at the study overall: TCR clustering was largely donor specific.

This clonotype was counted only a few times. Its antigen is as yet unknown. Germline-derived CDR1 and CDR2 are SQVTM and ANQGSEA. Trimming at V came to 4 bases and at J to 4 bases, leaving 12 bases not matched to a gene. The CDR3 contains 16 residues. Researchers used 5'RACE with constant-segment primers to make TCR alpha and TCR beta cDNA libraries that carry sample barcodes and UMIs. TCRdb fed the 5' RACE reads into MiXCR, producing one record per CDR3 protein. The data contain about 400,000 distinct CDR3 sequences, about 25% of them singletons. Regarding the study as a whole: CD4+ clones that contracted lay mainly in CM and EM; CD8+ ones lay in EMRA. Balance between CD4 and CD8 was seen in clones contracting day 15 to 85, and a CD4+ lean was seen in later expanders.

This TCR came from an adult woman who had mild COVID-19 (a few samples of this study predate the infection). Cell type and time point are not known. The sequencing input was PBMCs or a T cell subset sorted from them (not recorded which). The chain is built from TRBV29-1 and TRBJ2-3; 9 nucleotides match TRBD2. CDR3 loop: CSVARRVAGEADTQYF. As DNA, the CDR3 is TGCAGCGTTGCCCGGCGGGTAGCGGGAGAGGCAGATACGCAGTATTTT.